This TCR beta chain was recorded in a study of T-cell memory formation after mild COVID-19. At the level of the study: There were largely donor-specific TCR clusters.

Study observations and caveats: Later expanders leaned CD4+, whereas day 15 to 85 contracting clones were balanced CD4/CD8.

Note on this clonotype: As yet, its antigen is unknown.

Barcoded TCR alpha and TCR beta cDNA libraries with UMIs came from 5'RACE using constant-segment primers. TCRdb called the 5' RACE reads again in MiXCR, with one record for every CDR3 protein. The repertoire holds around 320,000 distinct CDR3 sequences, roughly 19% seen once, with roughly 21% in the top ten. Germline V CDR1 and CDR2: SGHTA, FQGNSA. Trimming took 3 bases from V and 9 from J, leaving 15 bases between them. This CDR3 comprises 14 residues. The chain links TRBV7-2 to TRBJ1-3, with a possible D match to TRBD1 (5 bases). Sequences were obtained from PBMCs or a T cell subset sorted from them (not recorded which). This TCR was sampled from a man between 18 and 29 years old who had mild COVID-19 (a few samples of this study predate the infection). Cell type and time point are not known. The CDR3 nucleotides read TGTGCCAGCAGCTTCAGGGAAGAGGTCGGCACCATATATTTT. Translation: CASSFREEVGTIYF.